Each of the 9 T cell receptor beta chains below was sequenced from the same sample in a study of blood T cell repertoires in COVID-19. Only in-frame clones appear in the TCRdb table, and some are missing; sequencing was by immunoSEQ multiplex PCR. Among about 160,000 clones listed, about 91% were seen once. Sequences were obtained from peripheral blood. The source of these receptors is an older woman who had recovered from COVID-19.

The chain carries TRBV5-1 and TRBJ1-2; 7 nucleotides match TRBD1. Germline loops: CDR1 SGHRS, CDR2 YFSETQ. This CDR3 is 15 amino acids long. V lost 4 bases to trimming and J lost 3 bases; unmatched junction nucleotides: 9. CDR3 amino acids: CASSPGQADHYGYTF. CDR3 nucleotides: TGCGCCAGCAGCCCCGGACAGGCGGACCACTATGGCTACACCTTC.

The CDR3 nucleotides read TGTGCCAGCAGCCCACTTCTTGGACAGACCTACGAGCAGTACTTC. As protein: CASSPLLGQTYEQYF. This rearrangement joins TRBV9 to TRBJ2-7; possible D gene TRBD1, 6 bases. This CDR3 has 15 amino acids. Germline CDR1 is SGDLS and CDR2 is YYNGEE. Trimming removed 4 bases from V and 2 bases from J, with 16 bases in between.

The V call is TRBV20-1, the J call TRBJ2-5; 7 bases are shared with TRBD2. V was clipped by 7 bases and J by 5 bases; unmatched bases: 4. The length of the CDR3 is 11 residues. Germline V gene sequence: CDR1 DFQATT, CDR2 SNEGSKA (reference sequence). The CDR3 coding sequence is TGCAGTGTCCTGCGGGGGGAGACCCAGTACTTC. This encodes CSVLRGETQYF.

The CDR3 DNA reads TGTGCCAGCAGCCAAGCAAATGGGGGGTATCAGCCCCAGCATTTT. It encodes CASSQANGGYQPQHF. The J gene is TRBJ1-5, the V gene TRBV3-1 (or the pseudogene TRBV3-2); possibly TRBD1 for D (5 bases). The CDR3 loop spans 15 amino acids. Germline V gives CDR1 LGHDT, CDR2 YNNKEL (reference sequence). The V gene lost 1 base and the J gene lost 5 bases, with 12 bases spanning the gap.

J is TRBJ2-5 and V is TRBV5-1, with 9 bases identical to TRBD2. There are 14 residues in the CDR3. The germline CDR1 and CDR2 sequences are SGHRS and YFSETQ. Germline trimming cut 4 bases from V and 4 bases from J; bases unmatched to any gene: 5. The CDR3 nucleotides read TGCGCCAGCAGCACCGGGACTAGCCGAGAGACCCAGTACTTC. As protein: CASSTGTSRETQYF.

This clone was recorded only once. V is TRBV10-3 and J is TRBJ2-3; TRBD1 matches 11 bases. Germline V gene lookup returns CDR1 ENHRY and CDR2 SYGVKD. The J segment lost 3 bases and the V segment lost 8 bases, leaving 1 base of the junction unmatched. This CDR3 has 13 amino acids. CDR3 nucleotides: TGTGCCATCGGACAGGGGGCAACAGATACGCAGTATTTT. Amino acids: CAIGQGATDTQYF.

This chain joins TRBV2 and TRBJ1-6; D gene unclear. CDR3 length: 15 amino acids. CDR1 and CDR2 from the germline V gene are SNHLY and FYNNEI. V lost 5 bases and J 5 bases, leaving 13 bases between the germline ends. This CDR3 is CASSSQNLNNSPLHF. Here the CDR3 DNA reads TGTGCCAGCAGTTCACAGAACCTAAATAATTCACCCCTCCACTTT.

The rearrangement links TRBV4-1 to TRBJ2-7; TRBD1 matches at 8 bases. Germline loops: CDR1 MGHRA, CDR2 YSYEKL. Trimming cost V 3 bases and J 4 bases; bases outside gene matches: 8. CDR3 length: 15 residues. The chain's CDR3 is CASSHADRGAYEQYF. CDR3 nucleotides: TGCGCCAGCAGCCACGCTGACAGGGGCGCATACGAGCAGTACTTC.

The J gene is TRBJ2-7, the V gene TRBV5-6; tentatively, D is TRBD2 (6 bases). The germline V and J ends were trimmed by 7 bases and 2 bases, with 16 bases remaining between them. CDR3 length equals 14 residues. Per the germline V gene, CDR1 is SGHDT and CDR2 is YYEEEE. CDR3 coding DNA: TGTGCCAGCGGGCCCGGGGGACCGACCTACGAGCAGTACTTC. Translation: CASGPGGPTYEQYF.